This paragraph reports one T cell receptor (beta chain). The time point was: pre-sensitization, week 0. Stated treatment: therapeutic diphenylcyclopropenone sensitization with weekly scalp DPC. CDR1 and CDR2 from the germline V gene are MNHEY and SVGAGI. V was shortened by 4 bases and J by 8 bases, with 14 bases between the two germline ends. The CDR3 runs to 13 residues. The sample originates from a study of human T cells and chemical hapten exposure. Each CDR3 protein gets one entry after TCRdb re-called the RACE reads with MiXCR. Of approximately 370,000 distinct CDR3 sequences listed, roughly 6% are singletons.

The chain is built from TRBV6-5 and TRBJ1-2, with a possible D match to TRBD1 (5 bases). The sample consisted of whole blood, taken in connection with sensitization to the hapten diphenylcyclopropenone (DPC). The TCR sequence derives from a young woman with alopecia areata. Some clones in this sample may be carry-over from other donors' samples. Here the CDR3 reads CASSLRGVRGYTF. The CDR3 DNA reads TGTGCCAGCAGTTTAAGGGGTGTGCGGGGCTACACCTTC.